Listed below are T cell receptor beta chains from one sample, sequenced in a study of CD8+CD57+ T cells in acquired aplastic anemia. From the reads, TCRdb called clonotypes with MiXCR, one entry per CDR3 protein. The profile shows hundreds of thousands of distinct CDR3 sequences, about a third of them singletons. The sequenced sample consisted of sorted CD4+, CD8+, or CD8+CD57+ T cells (not recorded which) from PBMCs. These receptors originate from a human donor with aplastic anemia. Both conserved end residues are part of each CDR3. Each record gives: clone size, D gene, V gene, J gene, CDR3 length, CDR3 DNA, CDR3 protein. D genes are given only for firm matches. A row's size may be missing; if present it is once, few, many or a size class.

clone size: few
D gene: .
V gene: TRBV5-1
J gene: TRBJ2-1
CDR3 length: 15
CDR3 DNA: TGCGCCAGCAGCTTGGCCATGTATAGGTCTGACGTACTGTTCTTC
CDR3 protein: CASSLAMYRSDVLFF

clone size: .
D gene: TRBD1
V gene: TRBV2
J gene: TRBJ2-7
CDR3 length: 14
CDR3 DNA: TGTGCCAGCAGTGAACAGGGACAGGGTTACGAGCAGTACTTC
CDR3 protein: CASSEQGQGYEQYF

clone size: many
D gene: .
V gene: TRBV2
J gene: TRBJ2-6
CDR3 length: 16
CDR3 DNA: TGTGCCAGCAGGGGTAGACACTTCTCTGGGGCCAACGTCCTGACTTTC
CDR3 protein: CASRGRHFSGANVLTF

clone size: few
D gene: .
V gene: TRBV6-1
J gene: TRBJ1-6
CDR3 length: 12
CDR3 DNA: TGTGCCGGGGCTGAAGGAGATTCACCCCTCCACTTT
CDR3 protein: CAGAEGDSPLHF

clone size: .
D gene: .
V gene: TRBV12-3/TRBV12-4
J gene: TRBJ2-4
CDR3 length: 12
CDR3 DNA: TGTGCCAGCAGTTTTGCCGAGGGCATTCAGTACTTC
CDR3 protein: CASSFAEGIQYF

clone size: .
D gene: TRBD2
V gene: TRBV25-1
J gene: TRBJ2-1
CDR3 length: 17
CDR3 DNA: TGTGCCAGCAGCCAAGGAATAGGCGGGAGCTCCTACAATGAGCAGTTCTTC
CDR3 protein: CASSQGIGGSSYNEQFF

clone size: .
D gene: .
V gene: TRBV10-3
J gene: TRBJ1-1
CDR3 length: 12
CDR3 DNA: TGTGCCAGCAGTCCGACGGCCACTGAAGCTTTCTTT
CDR3 protein: CASSPTATEAFF

clone size: .
D gene: TRBD1
V gene: TRBV19
J gene: TRBJ2-7
CDR3 length: 15
CDR3 DNA: TGTGCCAGCTCACCAGGACAGGGCGATTACTACGAGCAGTACTTC
CDR3 protein: CASSPGQGDYYEQYF

clone size: .
D gene: .
V gene: TRBV24-1
J gene: TRBJ1-6
CDR3 length: 13
CDR3 DNA: TGTGCCACCAGTGACACGGTGGGAAATCTCCTCCACTTT
CDR3 protein: CATSDTVGNLLHF

clone size: .
D gene: TRBD1
V gene: TRBV10-2
J gene: TRBJ1-1
CDR3 length: 13
CDR3 DNA: TGCGCCAGCAGTGAGGGACAGGGGGCTGGAGCTTTCTTT
CDR3 protein: CASSEGQGAGAFF

clone size: many
D gene: .
V gene: TRBV30
J gene: TRBJ1-6
CDR3 length: 13
CDR3 DNA: TGTGCCTGGAGGACTGCCGGAGATTCACCCCTCCACTTT
CDR3 protein: CAWRTAGDSPLHF

clone size: .
D gene: TRBD1
V gene: TRBV10-2
J gene: TRBJ2-7
CDR3 length: 15
CDR3 DNA: TGTGCCAGCAGTGAAGCTGGGACAGTGAAATACGTGCAGTACTTC
CDR3 protein: CASSEAGTVKYVQYF

clone size: few
D gene: TRBD1
V gene: TRBV10-3
J gene: TRBJ2-3
CDR3 length: 15
CDR3 DNA: TGTGCCAGCAGTAAATCGGACAGGGCTCCAGATACGCAGTATTTT
CDR3 protein: CASSKSDRAPDTQYF

clone size: .
D gene: TRBD1
V gene: TRBV20-1
J gene: TRBJ1-5
CDR3 length: 15
CDR3 DNA: TGCAGTGCTGAGGGACAGGGGCTCCGGAATCAGCCCCAGCATTTT
CDR3 protein: CSAEGQGLRNQPQHF

clone size: .
D gene: .
V gene: TRBV11-3
J gene: TRBJ1-1
CDR3 length: 15
CDR3 DNA: TGTGCCAGCAGCTTAAGCTCGGCGACGAGGACTGAAGCTTTCTTT
CDR3 protein: CASSLSSATRTEAFF

clone size: few
D gene: .
V gene: TRBV7-2
J gene: TRBJ2-1
CDR3 length: 15
CDR3 DNA: TGTGCCAGCAGCTGGTCGTTTGCCACGTACAATGAGCAGTTCTTC
CDR3 protein: CASSWSFATYNEQFF

clone size: many
D gene: .
V gene: TRBV7-9
J gene: TRBJ2-3
CDR3 length: 14
CDR3 DNA: TGTGCCAGCAGAAGCCATTCAGGGACAGATACGCAGTATTTT
CDR3 protein: CASRSHSGTDTQYF

clone size: many
D gene: TRBD2
V gene: TRBV11-1
J gene: TRBJ2-7
CDR3 length: 16
CDR3 DNA: TGTGCCAGCAGCTTAGGGGGACTAGGGTCCCTACGGGAGCAGTACTTC
CDR3 protein: CASSLGGLGSLREQYF

clone size: .
D gene: .
V gene: TRBV12-3/TRBV12-4
J gene: TRBJ2-1
CDR3 length: 15
CDR3 DNA: TGTGCCAGCAGTTTAGACGAGGGCGCGCGGAGTGAGCAGTTCTTC
CDR3 protein: CASSLDEGARSEQFF

clone size: .
D gene: TRBD1
V gene: TRBV4-2
J gene: TRBJ1-1
CDR3 length: 17
CDR3 DNA: TGTGCCAGCAGCCAAGATTTCGACAGGGGACGCGCACCAAAAGCTTTCTTT
CDR3 protein: CASSQDFDRGRAPKAFF

clone size: .
D gene: .
V gene: TRBV3-1
J gene: TRBJ1-2
CDR3 length: 13
CDR3 DNA: TGTGCCAGCAGCCTGGACATATCTCATGGCTACACCTTC
CDR3 protein: CASSLDISHGYTF

clone size: many
D gene: .
V gene: TRBV20-1
J gene: TRBJ2-5
CDR3 length: 13
CDR3 DNA: TGCAGTGCTAGAGGTCCAGGGGAAGAGACCCAGTACTTC
CDR3 protein: CSARGPGEETQYF

clone size: .
D gene: .
V gene: TRBV2
J gene: TRBJ1-3
CDR3 length: 13
CDR3 DNA: TGTGCCAGCAGTTATTCCAGACGAAACACCATATATTTT
CDR3 protein: CASSYSRRNTIYF

clone size: .
D gene: .
V gene: TRBV12-3/TRBV12-4
J gene: TRBJ1-5
CDR3 length: 14
CDR3 DNA: TGTGCCAGCAGTTTAGAAGCATACAATCAGCCCCAGCATTTT
CDR3 protein: CASSLEAYNQPQHF

clone size: .
D gene: TRBD2
V gene: TRBV10-3
J gene: TRBJ2-7
CDR3 length: 14
CDR3 DNA: TGTGCCATCAGCTCGGACAGCGGGAGTTACGAGCAGTACTTC
CDR3 protein: CAISSDSGSYEQYF

clone size: .
D gene: .
V gene: TRBV10-3
J gene: TRBJ1-4
CDR3 length: 15
CDR3 DNA: TGTGCCATCAGTGAACGGCTCGGGGCGGGAGAAAAACTGTTTTTT
CDR3 protein: CAISERLGAGEKLFF

clone size: .
D gene: .
V gene: TRBV5-1
J gene: TRBJ2-1
CDR3 length: 14
CDR3 DNA: TGCGCCAGCAAAGTGGAAGTTTCGGGCAATGAGCAGTTCTTC
CDR3 protein: CASKVEVSGNEQFF

clone size: many
D gene: TRBD2
V gene: TRBV10-1
J gene: TRBJ2-3
CDR3 length: 16
CDR3 DNA: TGCGCCAGCAGTGAGTTTGGGCGGGGGAGCACAGATACGCAGTATTTT
CDR3 protein: CASSEFGRGSTDTQYF

clone size: .
D gene: TRBD2
V gene: TRBV2
J gene: TRBJ2-1
CDR3 length: 15
CDR3 DNA: TGTGCCAGCAGTTCCGGGACTAGCGGGAGCAATGAGCAGTTCTTT
CDR3 protein: CASSSGTSGSNEQFF

clone size: few
D gene: .
V gene: TRBV7-8
J gene: TRBJ1-4
CDR3 length: 15
CDR3 DNA: TGTGCCAGCAGCCCAAAAAGGGTAACGGCTGAAAAACTGTTTTTT
CDR3 protein: CASSPKRVTAEKLFF

clone size: .
D gene: TRBD1
V gene: TRBV24-1
J gene: TRBJ1-2
CDR3 length: 15
CDR3 DNA: TGTGCCACCAGTGATACCGGACCGGGACAGGCCAGCTACACCTTC
CDR3 protein: CATSDTGPGQASYTF

clone size: .
D gene: .
V gene: TRBV5-8
J gene: TRBJ1-6
CDR3 length: 15
CDR3 DNA: TGTGCCAGCAGCTTAGACAGCCCCTATAATTCACCCCTCCGCTTT
CDR3 protein: CASSLDSPYNSPLRF

clone size: few
D gene: TRBD1
V gene: TRBV27
J gene: TRBJ1-1
CDR3 length: 16
CDR3 DNA: TGTGCCAGCAGTTTCAGAAACAGGGGGGTGAACACTGAAGCTTTCTTT
CDR3 protein: CASSFRNRGVNTEAFF

clone size: .
D gene: .
V gene: TRBV29-1
J gene: TRBJ2-7
CDR3 length: 15
CDR3 DNA: TGCAGCGTTGAAGATCGGGTAGACGGTTCCTACGAGCAGTACTTC
CDR3 protein: CSVEDRVDGSYEQYF

clone size: .
D gene: TRBD1
V gene: TRBV10-3
J gene: TRBJ1-6
CDR3 length: 16
CDR3 DNA: TGTGCCAGCAGGGTCAGGAGGGACAGGGGAAATTCACCCCTCCACTTT
CDR3 protein: CASRVRRDRGNSPLHF

clone size: many
D gene: .
V gene: TRBV2
J gene: TRBJ1-5
CDR3 length: 15
CDR3 DNA: TGTGCCAGCAGTGAAGCCCACACCAACAATCAGCCCCAGCATTTT
CDR3 protein: CASSEAHTNNQPQHF

clone size: .
D gene: .
V gene: TRBV19
J gene: TRBJ1-6
CDR3 length: 14
CDR3 DNA: TGTGCCAGTAGTATAGCCAGCAGGGATTCACCCCTCCACTTT
CDR3 protein: CASSIASRDSPLHF

clone size: many
D gene: TRBD1
V gene: TRBV7-8
J gene: TRBJ1-2
CDR3 length: 17
CDR3 DNA: TGTGCCAGCAGCTTAGCGCAGGGACAGTCAGCCCCTGCTGGCTACACCTTC
CDR3 protein: CASSLAQGQSAPAGYTF

clone size: many
D gene: .
V gene: TRBV7-2
J gene: TRBJ2-7
CDR3 length: 13
CDR3 DNA: TGTGCCAGCAGCGTATCAGGGGAGTACGAGCAGTACTTC
CDR3 protein: CASSVSGEYEQYF

clone size: few
D gene: .
V gene: TRBV20-1
J gene: TRBJ1-5
CDR3 length: 16
CDR3 DNA: TGCAGTGCGGTGAGGGGTCAGAGTTATAGCAATCAGCCCCAGCATTTT
CDR3 protein: CSAVRGQSYSNQPQHF

clone size: few
D gene: .
V gene: TRBV28
J gene: TRBJ2-1
CDR3 length: 13
CDR3 DNA: TGTGCCAGCAGGCATCAGGGGGAGGGTGAGCAGTTCTTC
CDR3 protein: CASRHQGEGEQFF

clone size: many
D gene: TRBD2
V gene: TRBV20-1
J gene: TRBJ2-7
CDR3 length: 13
CDR3 DNA: TGCAGTGCAGGTAGCGGGGGGGCGTACGAGCAGTACTTC
CDR3 protein: CSAGSGGAYEQYF

clone size: .
D gene: TRBD1
V gene: TRBV7-6
J gene: TRBJ2-2
CDR3 length: 15
CDR3 DNA: TGTGCCAGCAGGGAGGACAGGGTGGACACCGGGGAGCTGTCTTTT
CDR3 protein: CASREDRVDTGELSF

clone size: few
D gene: .
V gene: TRBV19
J gene: TRBJ2-7
CDR3 length: 15
CDR3 DNA: TGTGCCAGTAGCCCGTATGCCGGGAATACCTACGAGCAGTACTTC
CDR3 protein: CASSPYAGNTYEQYF

clone size: many
D gene: .
V gene: TRBV7-9
J gene: TRBJ1-2
CDR3 length: 13
CDR3 DNA: TGTGCCAGCAGCTTAGCAGGGGGTTTTGACTACACCTTC
CDR3 protein: CASSLAGGFDYTF

clone size: few
D gene: TRBD1
V gene: TRBV29-1
J gene: TRBJ2-7
CDR3 length: 14
CDR3 DNA: TGCAGCGTTCCCGGGACAGGGGGCTCCTACGAGCAGTACTTC
CDR3 protein: CSVPGTGGSYEQYF

clone size: .
D gene: TRBD2
V gene: TRBV10-2
J gene: TRBJ2-7
CDR3 length: 15
CDR3 DNA: TGCGCCAGCAGGGGGACTAGCGGGGGCCACAGCGAGCAGTACTTC
CDR3 protein: CASRGTSGGHSEQYF

clone size: .
D gene: TRBD2
V gene: TRBV2
J gene: TRBJ2-7
CDR3 length: 13
CDR3 DNA: TGTGCCAGCGGGGGACTAGCGGGAGATAGGCCGTACTTC
CDR3 protein: CASGGLAGDRPYF

clone size: many
D gene: .
V gene: TRBV20-1
J gene: TRBJ1-2
CDR3 length: 13
CDR3 DNA: TGCAGTGCTAGAGATGAGTGGCGGTATGGCTACACCTTC
CDR3 protein: CSARDEWRYGYTF

clone size: .
D gene: .
V gene: TRBV5-6
J gene: TRBJ1-2
CDR3 length: 15
CDR3 DNA: TGTGCCAGCAGCCGGGTGGGTTGGGCGTACTATGGCTACACCTTC
CDR3 protein: CASSRVGWAYYGYTF